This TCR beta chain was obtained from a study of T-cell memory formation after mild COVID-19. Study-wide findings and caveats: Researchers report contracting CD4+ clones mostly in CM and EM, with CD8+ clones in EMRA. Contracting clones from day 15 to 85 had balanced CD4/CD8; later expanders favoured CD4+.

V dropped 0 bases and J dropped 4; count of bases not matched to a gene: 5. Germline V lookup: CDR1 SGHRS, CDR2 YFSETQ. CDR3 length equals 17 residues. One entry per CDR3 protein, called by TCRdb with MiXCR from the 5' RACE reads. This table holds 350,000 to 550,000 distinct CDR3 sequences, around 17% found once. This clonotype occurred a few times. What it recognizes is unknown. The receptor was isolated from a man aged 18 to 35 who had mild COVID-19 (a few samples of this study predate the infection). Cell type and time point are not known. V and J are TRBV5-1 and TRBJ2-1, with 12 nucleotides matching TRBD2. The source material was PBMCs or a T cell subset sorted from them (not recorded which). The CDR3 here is CASSLGTGTSGYNEQFF. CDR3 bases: TGCGCCAGCAGCTTGGGTACCGGGACTAGCGGGTACAATGAGCAGTTCTTC.